These 6 T cell receptor beta chains were sequenced from one sample in a study of CD8+ T cells in alopecia areata (dated by TCRdb to 2017 to 2018). The method behind the library was the immunoSEQ multiplex PCR assay. For TCR sequencing, RNA was extracted from every sample and reverse transcribed into cDNA to serve as template. TCRdb stores this immuneACCESS table with in-frame sequences only. Part of the clones is absent; in the studies checked, under half of the shortfall reflects unresolved V genes, and no reason is known for the rest. Within this sample are 100,000 to 150,000 clones, with 49% of them counted one time only. Around 20% of the sample lies in the top ten. The time point label, read with the paper, signifies: baseline before oral tofacitinib. This material consisted of CD8+ T cells sorted from blood, taken at week 0. These receptors came from a human donor with alopecia areata.

In this sample, this clone turned up a few times. This chain joins TRBV23-1 and TRBJ2-7; D unclear. TRBV23-1 is identified as an open reading frame with a role that is uncertain. V was pared by 5 bases and J by 4 bases, with 15 bases between. This CDR3 comprises 14 residues. The CDR3: CASSERLVRYEQYF. Here the CDR3 DNA reads TGCGCCAGCAGTGAACGACTGGTGAGGTACGAGCAGTACTTC.

This clone has a handful of counts. The V and J genes are TRBV7-9 and TRBJ2-5; 7 bases are shared with TRBD2. Germline CDR1 reads SEHNR; CDR2 reads FQNEAQ (reference sequence). V trimming: 4 bases; J trimming: 1 base; junction bases outside the gene matches: 6. The CDR3 is 15 residues long. As DNA, the CDR3 is TGTGCCAGCAGCTCTAATGGGGGGGTCCAAGAGACCCAGTACTTC. It translates to CASSSNGGVQETQYF.

This clone was detected a few times. The chain combines TRBV5-6 with TRBJ2-1, with D maybe TRBD1 (5 bases). CDR3 size: 13 residues. Trimming left V 2 bases short and J 4 bases short, with 7 bases between. Germline-derived CDR1 and CDR2 are SGHDT and YYEEEE. CDR3 DNA: TGTGCCAGCAGCTTTCAGGGATACAATGAGCAGTTCTTC. Residues: CASSFQGYNEQFF.

There are many counts of this clone. This chain connects TRBV4-2 to TRBJ2-6; D not certain. This CDR3 is 16 amino acids long. V dropped 0 bases and J dropped 0 bases, with 6 bases sitting between them. The V gene's germline CDR1 is LGHNA and CDR2 YNFKEQ. The CDR3 sequence is CASSQDTSSGANVLTF. The CDR3 DNA reads TGTGCCAGCAGCCAAGATACCTCCTCTGGGGCCAACGTCCTGACTTTC.

CDR3 DNA: TGTGCCACCAGCCCCGGGGGGGAAAATCAGCCCCAGCATTTT. Protein product: CATSPGGENQPQHF. V usage is TRBV15 and J usage is TRBJ1-5; a possible D gene is TRBD1 (5 bases). Trimming took off 5 bases at V and 4 bases at J, with 12 bases between the two ends. Germline V lookup: CDR1 LNHNV, CDR2 YYDKDF (reference sequence). The CDR3 loop spans 14 amino acids.

This CDR3 reads CASSLRGSNRAREAFF. The CDR3 DNA sequence: TGCGCCAGCAGCCTCCGGGGCTCGAACAGGGCTAGGGAAGCTTTCTTT. The chain uses TRBV4-1 and TRBJ1-1, with D possibly TRBD1 on 6 matching bases. The CDR3 length is 16 residues. Per germline, CDR1 MGHRA and CDR2 YSYEKL. The germline V and J ends were trimmed by 4 bases and 8 bases, with 23 bases remaining between them.